This T cell receptor beta chain is from a study of T cell repertoires in cytomegalovirus infection. Study in general: Both CMV infection and a matching HLA type were indicated by public TCR beta signatures.

TCRdb redid the calling of the reads with MiXCR, one entry per CDR3 protein. The profile shows 350,000 to 450,000 distinct CDR3 sequences, 15% to 20% of them singletons. Study outcomes and limitations: People with CMV and the relevant HLA were identified by cumulative public TCR beta family frequency. Dominant in the ex vivo response were TCR beta clonotypes restricted by HLA-C and specific for CMV.

Germline CDR1 is MNHNS and CDR2 is SASEGT. This CDR3 has 15 residues. The V gene end was trimmed by 5 bases and the J gene end by 6 bases; junction bases not matched to a gene: 8. On this clonotype: What it recognizes is unknown.

The sequenced material came from PBMCs. The TCR was taken from a human donor in good health (CMV status not recorded). Some clones in this sample may be carry-over from other donors' samples. This chain uses TRBV6-1 with TRBJ2-1, with TRBD1 matching over 9 bases. The DNA for the CDR3 is TGTGCCAGCAGTCAACCTTGGACAGGGGTCAATGAGCAGTTCTTC. This encodes CASSQPWTGVNEQFF.